Detailed here is one TCR beta chain. What it recognizes is unknown. Profiled with immunoSEQ multiplex PCR; TCRdb holds only in-frame clones, not every one. The profile shows 55,000 to 70,000 clones, approximately 87% of them singletons. The data belong to a study of OX40 agonist ivuxolimab in advanced cancers. The overall study: Patients received ivuxolimab, an agonistic anti-OX40 (CD134) antibody. Head and neck, renal cell, melanoma or hepatocellular carcinoma were the cancers that dose-escalation patients had.

Regarding the study as a whole: Those patients achieving a partial response at 0.1-3.0 mg/kg showed among the lowest clonal expansion.

The CDR3 loop spans 13 amino acids. Germline V gene data show CDR1 as SEHNR and CDR2 as FQNEAQ (reference sequence). The V end lost 1 base, the J end lost 8 bases, and 11 bases lay between the germline ends. V and J are TRBV7-9 and TRBJ1-2, with D hard to call. This TCR derives from an adult with an advanced solid tumor such as melanoma, head and neck, liver or kidney cancer. This sample comprised CD4+ or CD8+ T cells sorted from blood, obtained in a trial of the OX40 agonist ivuxolimab. The chain's CDR3 is CASSLGSVAGYTF. In nucleotides, the CDR3 is TGTGCCAGCAGCTTAGGGTCAGTAGCCGGCTACACCTTC.